The 23 T cell receptor beta chains below all came from one sample that was sequenced in a study of blood T cell repertoires in COVID-19. Profiling relied on immunoSEQ multiplex PCR, and the TCRdb table lists in-frame clones only, not all of them. Of approximately 120,000 clones listed, around 70% are singletons. The sample taken for sequencing was peripheral blood. These receptors were taken from a man older than 75 with COVID-19, enrolled during active disease.

This clone was counted between two and nine times. The rearrangement uses TRBV7-6 and TRBJ2-5; D is perhaps TRBD1 (5 bases). This CDR3 is built from 11 residues. Trimming cost V 2 bases and J 10 bases, with 8 bases left between them. Germline-derived CDR1 and CDR2 are SGHVS and FNYEAQ. The CDR3 here is CASSLKGIQYF. The CDR3, as DNA: TGTGCCAGCAGCTTAAAGGGGATCCAGTACTTC.

The rearrangement joins TRBV20-1 to TRBJ1-4; TRBD1 is a possible D gene (6 bases). V was shortened by 6 bases and J by 11 bases, with 13 bases between the two germline ends. Germline CDR1 is DFQATT and CDR2 is SNEGSKA (reference sequence). CDR3 length equals 11 residues. The CDR3 DNA reads as TGCAGTGCCGAGGACAGTGAGAAACTGTTTTTT. Translated, it gives CSAEDSEKLFF.

As to this clone: Germline and junction disagree at one end, which may indicate a read error. The genes are TRBV7-3 and TRBJ2-7; D is possibly TRBD2 (5 bases). Germline V gives CDR1 SGHTA, CDR2 FQGTGA. The CDR3 is 15 residues long. CDR3 in amino acids: CASSLMAGPSHEQYF. The DNA for the CDR3 is TGTGCCAGCAGCTTAATGGCGGGTCCCTCCCACGAGCAGTACTTC. Full variable domain (remainder filled in from reference TRBV7-3 and TRBJ2-7): GAGVSQTPSNKVTEKGKYVELRCDPISGHTALYWYRQSLGQGPEFLIYFQGTGAADDSGLPNDRFFAVRPEGSVSTLKIQRTERGDSAVYLCASSLMAGPSHEQYFGPGTRLTVT.

The J gene is TRBJ1-3, the V gene TRBV23-1; D is unclear. TRBV23-1 is an ORF, and what it does is uncertain. This CDR3 contains 10 residues. V lost 4 bases, J lost 8 bases, and 3 bases lay in between. The CDR3 here is CASSPDTIYF. The CDR3 bases are TGCGCCAGCAGTCCTGACACCATATATTTT.

V and J are TRBV28 and TRBJ1-2; weak D call: TRBD1 (5 bases). Germline V gene sequence: CDR1 MDHEN, CDR2 SYDVKM. The CDR3 runs to 12 residues. V lost 7 bases and J 8 bases, leaving 14 bases between the germline ends. The CDR3 region is CASNRQLRGYTF. CDR3 bases: TGTGCCAGCAATAGACAGTTGAGGGGCTACACCTTC.

The V gene is TRBV12-3 or TRBV12-4, the J gene TRBJ2-3; unclear D gene. The CDR3 sequence is 11 residues long. Deletions cut 7 bases from V and 6 bases from J, with 8 bases between. The CDR3 DNA reads TGTGCCAGCACCTCGTTCGATACGCAGTATTTT. Protein sequence: CASTSFDTQYF.

The V and J genes are TRBV11-1 and TRBJ2-5; 7 bases agree with TRBD2. J was trimmed by 7 bases and V by 0 bases; bases with no gene match: 14. Germline CDR1 is SGHAT and CDR2 is FQDESV (reference sequence). The CDR3 has 17 amino acids. The CDR3 coding sequence is TGTGCCAGCAGCTTAGCGCTGGGCGGGAGAGCCGTAGGGACCCAGTACTTC. The encoded protein is CASSLALGGRAVGTQYF.

This chain joins TRBV23-1 and TRBJ2-7, with TRBD1 as a possible D gene (5 bases). TRBV23-1 carries the ORF label, with uncertain function. This CDR3 region has 13 residues. V was pared by 0 bases and J by 6 bases, with 9 bases between. The chain's CDR3 is CASSQSQGSEQYF. In DNA, the CDR3 is TGCGCCAGCAGTCAATCCCAGGGTAGCGAGCAGTACTTC.

This clone was picked up one time. The chain has TRBV29-1 and TRBJ2-1, with 7 nucleotides matching TRBD1. Germline V CDR1 and CDR2: SQVTM, ANQGSEA. J was trimmed by 4 bases and V by 6 bases; bases with no gene match: 9. This CDR3 is 14 amino acids long. This CDR3 is CSVQGQRGYNEQFF. DNA for the CDR3: TGCAGCGTCCAGGGACAGAGGGGGTACAATGAGCAGTTCTTC.

This clone occurred a few times. The chain has TRBV27 and TRBJ1-6; no clear D gene. The V gene lost 3 bases and the J gene lost 14 bases, with 17 bases spanning the gap. The V gene's germline CDR1 is MNHEY and CDR2 SMNVEV (reference sequence). The CDR3 loop spans 14 amino acids. CDR3 protein: CASSFADLIPALHF. CDR3 sequence (DNA): TGTGCCAGCAGTTTTGCCGACTTAATTCCGGCCCTCCACTTT.

The rearrangement uses TRBV30 and TRBJ2-1, with 14 bases matching TRBD2. CDR1 GTSNPN and CDR2 SVGIG come from the germline V gene (reference sequence). This CDR3 has 16 residues. V lost 4 bases, J lost 1 base, and 3 bases stayed unmatched. CDR3 in DNA: TGTGCCTGGACCGGGACTAGCGGGAGTTCCTACAATGAGCAGTTCTTC. Its translation: CAWTGTSGSSYNEQFF.

The chain is built from TRBV10-3 and TRBJ2-3; 7 bases match TRBD2. Looked up from germline, CDR1 is ENHRY and CDR2 is SYGVKD. V shed 11 bases, J shed 8 bases, and the junction held 19 bases outside the gene matches. The CDR3 is 15 residues long. CDR3: CAASSWREGLATQYF. The CDR3, as DNA: TGTGCCGCAAGTAGCTGGAGGGAGGGCCTCGCTACGCAGTATTTT.

This clone was counted a few times. The chain uses TRBV7-8 and TRBJ2-1, with TRBD2 matching 9 bases. Germline V CDR1 and CDR2: SGHVS, FQNEAQ. The length of the CDR3 is 15 residues. The junction had 6 bases not matched to a gene; V was cut back by 2 bases and J by 7 bases. CDR3 residues: CASSLSFSGSNEQFF. The CDR3 DNA reads TGTGCCAGCAGCTTATCATTTAGCGGGAGTAATGAGCAGTTCTTC.

The chain combines TRBV5-6 with TRBJ1-5; 7 bases agree with TRBD1. Germline CDR1 is SGHDT and CDR2 is YYEEEE. The J segment lost 2 bases and the V segment lost 2 bases, leaving 7 bases of the junction unmatched. The CDR3 runs 16 residues. The CDR3 sequence: CASSFRGGGGNQPQHF. DNA for the CDR3: TGTGCCAGCAGCTTTCGAGGGGGCGGAGGCAATCAGCCCCAGCATTTT.

CDR3 sequence (DNA): TGTGCCAGCAGCCAACGGGCGGGGAACACCGGGGAGCTGTTTTTT. It translates to CASSQRAGNTGELFF. The J gene is TRBJ2-2, the V gene TRBV7-2; D might be TRBD2 (5 bases). The germline CDR1 and CDR2 sequences are SGHTA and FQGNSA. The CDR3 contains 15 residues. The ends were cut back, 5 bases at V and 1 base at J, with 11 bases in the middle.

V usage is TRBV2 and J usage is TRBJ2-1; TRBD2 aligns across 7 bases. This CDR3 has 16 amino acids. V shed 3 bases and J 0 bases; nucleotides not matched to a gene: 5. Germline CDR1 SNHLY, CDR2 FYNNEI. For the CDR3, the DNA is TGTGCCAGCAGTGATCTGGGGAGGGCCTCCTACAATGAGCAGTTCTTC. Amino acids: CASSDLGRASYNEQFF.

The chain employs TRBV6-5 and TRBJ2-7, with no clear D. V was pared by 4 bases and J by 3 bases, with 19 bases between. The CDR3 totals 16 residues. The germline CDR1 and CDR2 sequences are MNHEY and SVGAGI. The CDR3 DNA follows: TGTGCCAGCAGTTCCGTACTCGTAGAGGAATACTACGAGCAGTACTTC. Its translation is CASSSVLVEEYYEQYF.

The chain couples TRBV28 to TRBJ1-3; 7 bases match TRBD1. This CDR3 has 13 residues. CDR1 is MDHEN and CDR2 is SYDVKM in the germline V gene. The CDR3 coding sequence is TGTGCAAGCCGGACAGGTCGAGGAAACACCATATATTTT. Its translation is CASRTGRGNTIYF.

Here the CDR3 DNA reads TGTGCCAGCAGCGTACAGGGGGACTACTATGGCTACACCTTC. This codes for CASSVQGDYYGYTF. The chain joins TRBV7-9 to TRBJ1-2; 8 nucleotides line up with TRBD1. This CDR3 region has 14 residues. The germline V gene has CDR1 SEHNR and CDR2 FQNEAQ (reference sequence). V gave up 5 bases and J gave up 3 bases; unmatched junction bases: 5.

In its sample, this clone was seen a few times. V and J are TRBV10-1 and TRBJ1-2, with unresolved D. The CDR3 runs to 14 residues. V lost 3 bases and J 4 bases, leaving 12 bases between the germline ends. The V gene's germline CDR1 is WNHNN and CDR2 SYGVQD (reference sequence). CDR3 sequence: CASSDTGFGYGYTF. The DNA of the CDR3 is TGCGCCAGCAGTGATACGGGGTTTGGCTATGGCTACACCTTC.

This chain links TRBV10-3 with TRBJ1-1; TRBD1 matches 7 bases. Trimming cost V 2 bases and J 3 bases; bases outside gene matches: 6. This CDR3 is built from 15 residues. Germline V gene data show CDR1 as ENHRY and CDR2 as SYGVKD. This CDR3 reads CAISERDSSYTEAFF. The CDR3 DNA reads as TGTGCCATCAGTGAGAGGGACAGCAGTTACACTGAAGCTTTCTTT.

The chain is built from TRBV5-1 and TRBJ2-1; 8 bases agree with TRBD2. Germline values: CDR1 SGHRS, CDR2 YFSETQ. CDR3 length: 15 residues. J was trimmed by 5 bases and V by 7 bases; bases with no gene match: 11. The CDR3 is CASQRVAGNHNEQFF. Here the CDR3 DNA reads TGCGCCAGCCAACGGGTAGCGGGAAACCACAATGAGCAGTTCTTC.

V and J are TRBV7-9 and TRBJ1-1, with D possibly being TRBD1 (5 bases). The V gene's germline CDR1 is SEHNR and CDR2 FQNEAQ (reference sequence). CDR3 length: 15 amino acids. Trimming stripped 5 bases from V and 0 bases from J, with 13 bases between. CDR3 loop: CASSPKGFMNTEAFF. DNA for the CDR3: TGTGCCAGCAGCCCTAAGGGGTTCATGAACACTGAAGCTTTCTTT.